This T cell receptor beta chain originates from a study of OX40 agonist ivuxolimab in advanced cancers. Some clones are missing from TCRdb's copy, which holds only in-frame ones; the method was immunoSEQ multiplex PCR. Of some 100,000 clones detected, around 84% appear once; the ten largest clones hold 0.95% to 1.2%. The CDR3 is 13 amino acids. The V gene's germline CDR1 is SGHTA and CDR2 FQGNSA. Trimming left V 5 bases short and J 7 bases short, with 12 bases between. Specimen: CD4+ or CD8+ T cells sorted from blood, collected in a trial of the OX40 agonist ivuxolimab. This receptor was obtained from an adult with an advanced solid tumor such as melanoma, head and neck, liver or kidney cancer. This sequence joins TRBV7-2 and TRBJ1-5; possible D gene TRBD1, 5 bases. CDR3 coding DNA: TGTGCCAGCAGCGCCAGGGTTAGCCAGCCCCAGCATTTT. Translation gives CASSARVSQPQHF.